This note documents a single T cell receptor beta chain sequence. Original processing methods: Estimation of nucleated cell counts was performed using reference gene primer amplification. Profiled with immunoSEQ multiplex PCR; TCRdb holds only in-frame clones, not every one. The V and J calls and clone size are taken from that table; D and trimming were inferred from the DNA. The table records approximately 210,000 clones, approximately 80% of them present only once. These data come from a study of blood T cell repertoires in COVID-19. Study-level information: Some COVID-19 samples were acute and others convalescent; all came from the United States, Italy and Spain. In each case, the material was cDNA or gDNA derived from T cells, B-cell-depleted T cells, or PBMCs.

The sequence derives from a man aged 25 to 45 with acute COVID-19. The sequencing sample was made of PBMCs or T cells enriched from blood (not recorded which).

CDR3: CASSFDRQAPDGYTF. The CDR3 DNA sequence: TGCGCCAGCAGCTTCGACCGACAGGCCCCCGATGGCTACACCTTC. The chain has TRBV5-1 and TRBJ1-2, with D possibly being TRBD1 (6 bases). Deletions cut 2 bases from V and 6 bases from J, with 17 bases between. Germline CDR1 reads SGHRS; CDR2 reads YFSETQ. The CDR3 sequence is 15 residues long.